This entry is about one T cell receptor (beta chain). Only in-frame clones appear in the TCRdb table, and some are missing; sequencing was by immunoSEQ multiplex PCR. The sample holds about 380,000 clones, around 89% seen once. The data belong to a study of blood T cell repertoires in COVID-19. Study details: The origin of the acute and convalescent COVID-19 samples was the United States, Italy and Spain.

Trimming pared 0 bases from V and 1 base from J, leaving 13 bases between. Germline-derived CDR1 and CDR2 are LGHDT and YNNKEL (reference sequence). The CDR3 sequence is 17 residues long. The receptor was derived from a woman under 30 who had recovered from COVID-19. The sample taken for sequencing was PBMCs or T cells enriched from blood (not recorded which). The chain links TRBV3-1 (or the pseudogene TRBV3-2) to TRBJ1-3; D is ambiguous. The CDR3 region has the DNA TGTGCCAGCAGCCAAGATCAGATTCGACTTTCTGGAAACACCATATATTTT. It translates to CASSQDQIRLSGNTIYF.